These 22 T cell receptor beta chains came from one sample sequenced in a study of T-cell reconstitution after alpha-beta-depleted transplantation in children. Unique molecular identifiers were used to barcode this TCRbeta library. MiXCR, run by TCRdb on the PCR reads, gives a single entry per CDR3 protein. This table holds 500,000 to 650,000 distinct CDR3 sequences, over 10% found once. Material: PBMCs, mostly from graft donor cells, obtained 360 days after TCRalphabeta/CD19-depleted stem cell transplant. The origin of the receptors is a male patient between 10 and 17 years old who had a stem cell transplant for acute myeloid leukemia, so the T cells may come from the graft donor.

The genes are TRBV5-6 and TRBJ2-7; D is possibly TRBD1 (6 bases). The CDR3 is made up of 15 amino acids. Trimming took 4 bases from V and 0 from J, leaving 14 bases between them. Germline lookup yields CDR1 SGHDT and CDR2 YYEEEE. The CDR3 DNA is TGTGCCAGCAGCCCTGCCTGGACAGCCTCCTACGAGCAGTACTTC. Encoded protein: CASSPAWTASYEQYF.

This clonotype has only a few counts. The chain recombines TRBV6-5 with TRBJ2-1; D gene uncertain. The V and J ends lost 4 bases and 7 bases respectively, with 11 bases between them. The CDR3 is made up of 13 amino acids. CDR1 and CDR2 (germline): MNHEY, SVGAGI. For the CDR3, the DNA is TGTGCCAGCAGTTCCGGCCCCGAGAATGAGCAGTTCTTC. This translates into CASSSGPENEQFF.

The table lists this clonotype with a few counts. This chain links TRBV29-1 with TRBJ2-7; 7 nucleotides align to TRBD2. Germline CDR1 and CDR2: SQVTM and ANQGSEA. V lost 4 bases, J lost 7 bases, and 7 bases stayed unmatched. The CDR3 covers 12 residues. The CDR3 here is CSVAGAGGEQYF. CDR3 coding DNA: TGCAGCGTTGCCGGGGCCGGGGGGGAGCAGTACTTC.

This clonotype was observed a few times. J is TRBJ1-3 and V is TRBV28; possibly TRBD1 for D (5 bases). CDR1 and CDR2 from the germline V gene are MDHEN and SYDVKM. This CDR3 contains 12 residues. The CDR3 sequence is CAIGGSGNTIYF. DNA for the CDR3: TGTGCGATCGGGGGATCAGGAAACACCATATATTTT.

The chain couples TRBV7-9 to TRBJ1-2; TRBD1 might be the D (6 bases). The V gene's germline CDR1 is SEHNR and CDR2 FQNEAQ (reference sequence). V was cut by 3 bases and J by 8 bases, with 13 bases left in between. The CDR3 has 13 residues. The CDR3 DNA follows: TGTGCCAGCAGCTTCGGACAGCAGGAGGGCTACACCTTC. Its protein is CASSFGQQEGYTF.

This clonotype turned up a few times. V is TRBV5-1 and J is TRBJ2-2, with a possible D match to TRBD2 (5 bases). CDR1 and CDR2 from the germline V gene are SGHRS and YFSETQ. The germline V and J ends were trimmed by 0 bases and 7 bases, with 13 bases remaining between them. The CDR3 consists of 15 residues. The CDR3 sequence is CASSLAHSGGGELFF. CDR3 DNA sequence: TGCGCCAGCAGCTTGGCCCACTCTGGAGGCGGGGAGCTGTTTTTT.

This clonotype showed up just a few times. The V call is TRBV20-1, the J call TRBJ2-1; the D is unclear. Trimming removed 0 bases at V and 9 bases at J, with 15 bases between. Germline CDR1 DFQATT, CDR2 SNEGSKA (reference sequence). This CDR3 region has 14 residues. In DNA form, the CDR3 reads TGCAGTGCTAGAGATCGGGTAGGGAATCCTGAGCAGTTCTTC. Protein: CSARDRVGNPEQFF.

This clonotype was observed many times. CDR3 sequence (DNA): TGCGCCAGCAGCTCAAATGGAGACCGCGAAGAGACCCAGTACTTC. Translated, it gives CASSSNGDREETQYF. The chain uses TRBV5-1 and TRBJ2-5, with unresolved D. The CDR3 covers 15 residues. Per germline, CDR1 SGHRS and CDR2 YFSETQ. Trimming removed 3 bases at V and 3 bases at J, with 15 bases between. Full variable domain (rest looked up from reference TRBV5-1 and TRBJ2-5): KAGVTQTPRYLIKTRGQQVTLSCSPISGHRSVSWYQQTPGQGLQFLFEYFSETQRNKGNFPGRFSGRQFSNSRSEMNVSTLELGDSALYLCASSSNGDREETQYFGPGTRLLVL.

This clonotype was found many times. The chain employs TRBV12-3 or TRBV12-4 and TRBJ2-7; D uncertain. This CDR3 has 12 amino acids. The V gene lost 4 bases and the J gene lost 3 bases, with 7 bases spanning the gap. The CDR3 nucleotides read TGTGCCAGCAGTTGGACCTACTACGAGCAGTACTTC. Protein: CASSWTYYEQYF.

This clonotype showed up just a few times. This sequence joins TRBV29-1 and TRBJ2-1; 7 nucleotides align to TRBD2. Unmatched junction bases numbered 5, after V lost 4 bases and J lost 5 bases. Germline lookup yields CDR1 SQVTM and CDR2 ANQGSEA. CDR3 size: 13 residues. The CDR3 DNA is TGCAGCGTTGTAGGACTAGTCAACAATGAGCAGTTCTTC. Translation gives CSVVGLVNNEQFF.

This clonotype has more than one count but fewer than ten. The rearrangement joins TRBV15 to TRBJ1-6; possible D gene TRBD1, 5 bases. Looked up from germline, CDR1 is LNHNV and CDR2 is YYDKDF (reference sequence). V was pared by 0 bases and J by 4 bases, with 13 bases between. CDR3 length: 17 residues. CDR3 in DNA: TGTGCCACCAGCAGAGAGTACCCCGCAGGGTATAATTCACCCCTCCACTTT. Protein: CATSREYPAGYNSPLHF. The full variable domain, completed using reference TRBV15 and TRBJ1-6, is DAMVIQNPRYQVTQFGKPVTLSCSQTLNHNVMYWYQQKSSQAPKLLFHYYDKDFNNEADTPDNFQSRRPNTSFCFLDIRSPGLGDTAMYLCATSREYPAGYNSPLHFGNGTRLTVT.

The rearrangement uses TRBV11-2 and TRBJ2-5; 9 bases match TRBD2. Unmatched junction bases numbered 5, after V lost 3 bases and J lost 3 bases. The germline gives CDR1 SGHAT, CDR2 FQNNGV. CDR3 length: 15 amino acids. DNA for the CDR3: TGTGCCAGCAGCTTTTTGACTAGCGGAGAAGAGACCCAGTACTTC. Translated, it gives CASSFLTSGEETQYF. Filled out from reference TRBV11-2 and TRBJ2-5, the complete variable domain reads EAGVAQSPRYKIIEKRQSVAFWCNPISGHATLYWYQQILGQGPKLLIQFQNNGVVDDSQLPKDRFSAERLKGVDSTLKIQPAKLEDSAVYLCASSFLTSGEETQYFGPGTRLLVL.

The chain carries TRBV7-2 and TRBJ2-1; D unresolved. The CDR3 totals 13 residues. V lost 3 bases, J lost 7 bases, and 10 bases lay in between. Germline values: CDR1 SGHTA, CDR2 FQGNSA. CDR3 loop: CASSFTAPNEQFF. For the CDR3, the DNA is TGTGCCAGCAGCTTTACGGCTCCAAATGAGCAGTTCTTC.

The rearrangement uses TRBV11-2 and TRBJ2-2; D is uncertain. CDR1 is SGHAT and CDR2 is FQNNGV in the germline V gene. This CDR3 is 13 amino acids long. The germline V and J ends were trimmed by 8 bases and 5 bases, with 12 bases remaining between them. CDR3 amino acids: CASLPVRTGELFF. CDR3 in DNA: TGTGCCAGCCTCCCGGTGAGGACCGGGGAGCTGTTTTTT.

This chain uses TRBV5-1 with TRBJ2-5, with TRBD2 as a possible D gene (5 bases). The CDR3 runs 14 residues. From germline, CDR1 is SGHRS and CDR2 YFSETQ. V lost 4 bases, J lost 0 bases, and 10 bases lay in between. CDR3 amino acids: CASSPSGYQETQYF. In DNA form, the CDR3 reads TGCGCCAGCAGCCCCTCGGGGTACCAAGAGACCCAGTACTTC.

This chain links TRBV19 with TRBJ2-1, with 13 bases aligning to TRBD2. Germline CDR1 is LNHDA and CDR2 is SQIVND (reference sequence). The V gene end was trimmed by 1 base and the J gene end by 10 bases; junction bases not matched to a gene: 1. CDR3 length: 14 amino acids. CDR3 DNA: TGTGCCAGTAGTATAGGGACTAGCGGGAGAGAGCAGTTCTTC. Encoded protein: CASSIGTSGREQFF.

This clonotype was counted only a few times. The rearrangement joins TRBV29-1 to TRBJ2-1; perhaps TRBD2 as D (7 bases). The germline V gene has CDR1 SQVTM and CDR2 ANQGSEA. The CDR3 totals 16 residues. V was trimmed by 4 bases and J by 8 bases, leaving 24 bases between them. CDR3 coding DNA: TGCAGCGTTGCCGGAACCCTAGCGGCCAGGGGCGATGAGCAGTTCTTC. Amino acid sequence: CSVAGTLAARGDEQFF.

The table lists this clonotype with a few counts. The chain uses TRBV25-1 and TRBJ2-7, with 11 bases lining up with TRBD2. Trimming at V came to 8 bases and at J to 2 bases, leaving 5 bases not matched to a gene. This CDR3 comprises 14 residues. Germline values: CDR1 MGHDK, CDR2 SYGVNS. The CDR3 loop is CASGGLAGAYEQYF. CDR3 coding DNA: TGTGCCAGCGGAGGACTAGCGGGCGCCTACGAGCAGTACTTC.

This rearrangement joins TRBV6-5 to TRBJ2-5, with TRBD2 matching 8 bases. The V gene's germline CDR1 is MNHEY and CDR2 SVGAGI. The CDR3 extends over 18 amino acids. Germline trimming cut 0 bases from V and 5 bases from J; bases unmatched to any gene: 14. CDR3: CASSYSKGSGRESETQYF. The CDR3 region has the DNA TGTGCCAGCAGTTACTCGAAGGGAAGCGGGAGAGAATCGGAGACCCAGTACTTC.

The CDR3 bases are TGCAGTGCTAGAGACCCGGACTGGACGAACACCGGGGAGCTGTTTTTT. Its translation is CSARDPDWTNTGELFF. V is TRBV20-1 and J is TRBJ2-2; a possible D gene is TRBD2 (5 bases). CDR1 DFQATT and CDR2 SNEGSKA come from the germline V gene (reference sequence). This CDR3 has 16 amino acids. V was pared by 0 bases and J by 0 bases, with 11 bases between.

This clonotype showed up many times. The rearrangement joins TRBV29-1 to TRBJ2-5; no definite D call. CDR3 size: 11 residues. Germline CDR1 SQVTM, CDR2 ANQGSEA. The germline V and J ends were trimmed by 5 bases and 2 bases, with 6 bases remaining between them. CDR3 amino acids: CSVRNQETQYF. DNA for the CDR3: TGCAGCGTTAGGAATCAAGAGACCCAGTACTTC.

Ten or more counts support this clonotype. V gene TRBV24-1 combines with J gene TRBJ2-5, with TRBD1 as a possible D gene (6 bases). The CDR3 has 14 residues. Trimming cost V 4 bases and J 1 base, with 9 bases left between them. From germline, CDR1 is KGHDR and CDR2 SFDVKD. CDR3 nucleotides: TGTGCCACCAGTGAGGGGGACATCCAAGAGACCCAGTACTTC. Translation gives CATSEGDIQETQYF.